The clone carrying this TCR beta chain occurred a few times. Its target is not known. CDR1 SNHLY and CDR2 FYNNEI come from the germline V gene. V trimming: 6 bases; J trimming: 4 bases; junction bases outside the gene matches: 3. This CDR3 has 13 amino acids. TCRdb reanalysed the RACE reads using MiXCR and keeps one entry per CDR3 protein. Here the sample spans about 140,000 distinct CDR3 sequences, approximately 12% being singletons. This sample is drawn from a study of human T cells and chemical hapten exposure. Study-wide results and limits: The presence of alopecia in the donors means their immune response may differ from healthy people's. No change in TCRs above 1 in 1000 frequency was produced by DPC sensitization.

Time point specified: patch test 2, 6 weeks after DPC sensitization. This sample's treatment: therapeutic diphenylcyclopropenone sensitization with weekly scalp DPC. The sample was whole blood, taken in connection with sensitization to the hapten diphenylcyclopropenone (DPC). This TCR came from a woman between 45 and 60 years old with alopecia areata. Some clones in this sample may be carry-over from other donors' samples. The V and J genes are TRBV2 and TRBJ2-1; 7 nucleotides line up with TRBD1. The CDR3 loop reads CASRGTDYNEQFF. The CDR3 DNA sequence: TGTGCCAGCAGGGGGACAGATTACAATGAGCAGTTCTTC.